A selection of T cell receptor beta chains follows, all from one sample in a study of early T cells in non-severe SARS-CoV-2 infection. TCRdb re-called the 5' RACE reads with MiXCR, one entry per CDR3 protein. Of approximately 23,000 distinct CDR3 sequences in the sample, about 4.6% were seen once. Sequenced: whole blood. The receptor source for this set is an adult who was a healthcare worker with PCR-confirmed SARS-CoV-2 infection or an uninfected control (not recorded which). CDR3s include the opening cysteine and the closing phenylalanine or tryptophan. D genes are given only for firm matches. Not all rows give a size; the values are once, few, many and, for expanded clones, a class.

D gene	J gene	V gene	clone size	CDR3 DNA	CDR3 protein
.	TRBJ2-5	TRBV28	many	TGTGCCAGCAGTTCTCCCTCGGACAGTTTCCAAGAGACCCAGTACTTC	CASSSPSDSFQETQYF
TRBD1	TRBJ2-1	TRBV4-3	many	TGCGCCAGCAGCCAAGAATCGGGACAGGGGTCCTACAGACAGTTCTTC	CASSQESGQGSYRQFF
TRBD1	TRBJ2-1	TRBV4-1	many	TGCGCCAGCAGCCAAGAGGATCCTAAGCAGGGGGATGAGCAGTTCTTC	CASSQEDPKQGDEQFF
TRBD1	TRBJ1-1	TRBV5-1	.	TGCGCCAGCAGCTCACAGGGGGCGCGGACTGAAGCTTTCTTT	CASSSQGARTEAFF
.	TRBJ2-2	TRBV7-8	many	TGTGCCAGCACGGGGGACACCGGGGAGCTGTTTTTT	CASTGDTGELFF
.	TRBJ2-5	TRBV7-7	many	TGTGCCAGCAGCCCCGGGACAGAGACCCAGTACTTC	CASSPGTETQYF
.	TRBJ1-1	TRBV30	.	TGTGCCTGGAGGTTCAGTCCGGCGGGCGAAGCTTTCTTT	CAWRFSPAGEAFF
TRBD1	TRBJ2-1	TRBV24-1	few	TGTGCCACCAGCAGGGGGTCCAGCTCCTACAATGAGCAGTTCTTC	CATSRGSSSYNEQFF
.	TRBJ1-3	TRBV19	many	TGTGCCAGTTCGATCATCGGATTCAGGTCTGGAAACACCATATATTTT	CASSIIGFRSGNTIYF
.	TRBJ2-1	TRBV28	.	TGTGCCAGCAGTTTATTAGCAGGGTCAGTTTTCGTGAGCTCCTACAATGAGCAGTTCTTC	CASSLLAGSVFVSSYNEQFF
.	TRBJ1-5	TRBV20-1	many	TGCAGTGCTAGTCCAGTTCGGGCCGGCAATCAGCCCCAGCATTTT	CSASPVRAGNQPQHF
TRBD2	TRBJ2-1	TRBV7-3	many	TGTGCCAGCAGCCCATTCTGGACTAGCGGATACAATGAGCAGTTCTTC	CASSPFWTSGYNEQFF
.	TRBJ2-1	TRBV10-3	.	TGTGCCATCACACGGGAGTACAATGAGCAGTTCTTC	CAITREYNEQFF
.	TRBJ1-1	TRBV27	.	TGTGCCAGCAGTTTTCGAGGTCTAGGGAAAGAGACTGAAGCTTTCTTT	CASSFRGLGKETEAFF
TRBD2	TRBJ2-3	TRBV7-9	few	TGTGCCAGCAGCTTAGCGGCGGGAGGCGTCACAGATACGCAGTATTTT	CASSLAAGGVTDTQYF
.	TRBJ2-2	TRBV28	few	TGTGCCAGCAGTGCCCCAGGGGGGCTAAGGTACACCGGGGAGCTGTTTTTT	CASSAPGGLRYTGELFF
.	TRBJ2-1	TRBV7-2	.	TGTGCCAGCAGCCTTAGCGCTTACAATGAGCAGTTCTTC	CASSLSAYNEQFF
.	TRBJ2-2	TRBV11-1	many	TGTGCCAGCAGCTTAGCTAGAGGCGGGGAGCTGTTTTTT	CASSLARGGELFF
.	TRBJ2-5	TRBV7-2	.	TGTGCCAGCAGCTTAGATCTGAGCGGTGGGAGGGAGACCCAGTACTTC	CASSLDLSGGRETQYF
.	TRBJ1-1	TRBV4-1	many	TGCGCCAGCAGCTCCGGACTGGGGGATGGGGCTTTCTTT	CASSSGLGDGAFF
TRBD1	TRBJ2-7	TRBV5-5	many	TGTGCCAGCAGCTCGAGTACAGTAACAGGGGGAACTTCCTACGAGCAGTACTTC	CASSSSTVTGGTSYEQYF
.	TRBJ1-2	TRBV14	many	TGTGCCAGCAGCCAAGGAGCAGCTTATGGCTACACCTTC	CASSQGAAYGYTF
.	TRBJ2-5	TRBV7-9	few	TGTGCCAGCAGCCCTAGACAGATCCTAGAGACCCAGTACTTC	CASSPRQILETQYF
TRBD2	TRBJ2-1	TRBV30	many	TGTGCCTGGAGTGTACGCCCTAGCGGGAGCCGATACAATGAGCAGTTCTTC	CAWSVRPSGSRYNEQFF
.	TRBJ2-2	TRBV7-2	many	TGTGCCAGCAGCTTAGATCGGGGGCTAATCACCGGGGAGCTGTTTTTT	CASSLDRGLITGELFF
TRBD2	TRBJ2-1	TRBV5-1	many	TGCGCCACCTCCAAAGGGGCTAGCGGGAGGGTCGACTACAATGAGCAGTTCTTC	CATSKGASGRVDYNEQFF
TRBD2	TRBJ2-2	TRBV28	.	TGTGCCAGCAAGGAGACTAGCCACACCGGGGAGCTGTTTTTT	CASKETSHTGELFF
.	TRBJ2-5	TRBV12-3/TRBV12-4	medium-sized	TGTGCCAGCAGTTTCGGTCAGGGAGTTGAGACCCAGTACTTC	CASSFGQGVETQYF
TRBD2	TRBJ2-1	TRBV3-1	many	TGTGCCAGCAGCCTAGCGGGGGGGCATGAGCAGTTCTTC	CASSLAGGHEQFF
.	TRBJ2-4	TRBV12-3/TRBV12-4	many	TGTGCCAGCAGATTAACAGGGCAAACCAAAAACATTCAGTACTTC	CASRLTGQTKNIQYF
.	TRBJ2-1	TRBV5-1	many	TGCGCCAGCAGTGACCTAGATGAGCAGTTCTTC	CASSDLDEQFF
TRBD1	TRBJ2-7	TRBV7-2	many	TGTGCCAGCAGCCCATCGACAGGGGGCTACGAGCAGTACTTC	CASSPSTGGYEQYF
.	TRBJ2-7	TRBV5-1	few	TGCGCCAGCAGCTTAGGTGGGACCTCCTACGAGCAGTACTTC	CASSLGGTSYEQYF
.	TRBJ2-5	TRBV7-3	many	TGTGCCAGCAGCTTAATCGGCGGCCGGGAGCCCCAGTACTTC	CASSLIGGREPQYF
TRBD2	TRBJ2-1	TRBV7-6	many	TGTGCCAGCAGCTCGGGGGCTAGCGGGCTTTACAATGAGCAGTTCTTC	CASSSGASGLYNEQFF
.	TRBJ1-3	TRBV19	many	TGTGCCAGTAGTACTGCCCGCGACAGTCTCGGAAACACCATATATTTT	CASSTARDSLGNTIYF
.	TRBJ2-7	TRBV20-1	many	TGCAGTGTCCCCGGCAGGCTCTCCTACGAGCAGTACTTC	CSVPGRLSYEQYF
.	TRBJ2-1	TRBV5-6	few	TGTGCCAGCAGCTTCATAGGGCCACACGTAGATGAGCAGTTCTTC	CASSFIGPHVDEQFF
.	TRBJ2-3	TRBV29-1	many	TGCAGCGTCGGAACAGGGAACTCACAAGATACGCAGTATTTT	CSVGTGNSQDTQYF
.	TRBJ2-1	TRBV7-8	many	TGTGCCAGCAGCTTAGGCGGGACCCGGAACAATGAGCAGTTCTTC	CASSLGGTRNNEQFF
.	TRBJ2-2	TRBV7-8	.	TGTGCCAGCAGCTTAGGCGGAGGCCATTATAGCGGGGAGCTGTTTTTT	CASSLGGGHYSGELFF
.	TRBJ2-6	TRBV6-4	many	TGTGCCAGCAGTGACAGGGGTGGGGCCAACGTCCTGACTTTC	CASSDRGGANVLTF